The next 17 T cell receptor beta chains were all read from a single sample in a study of control samples from healthy donors and cancer patients. Assay: immunoSEQ multiplex PCR; the TCRdb copy retains only in-frame clones and omits some. The table lists fewer than 150,000 clones, roughly 90% of them singletons. Sequencing was carried out using blood. Receptors were obtained from a young man in good health.

The genes are TRBV28 and TRBJ2-5; D is tentatively TRBD1 or TRBD2 (5 bases each). The V and J ends lost 7 bases and 5 bases respectively, with 14 bases between them. The V gene's germline CDR1 is MDHEN and CDR2 SYDVKM. The CDR3 covers 13 residues. The CDR3 region has the DNA TGTGCCAGCACCCCTCCTTGGGGGGAGACCCAGTACTTC. Translation: CASTPPWGETQYF.

The V and J genes are TRBV19 and TRBJ1-3; no firm D call. The CDR3 is 15 amino acids. Germline loops: CDR1 LNHDA, CDR2 SQIVND (reference sequence). The V end was cut by 3 bases, the J end by 0 bases, with 9 bases between. CDR3 loop: CASSMEGYSGNTIYF. CDR3 in DNA: TGTGCCAGTAGTATGGAAGGCTACTCTGGAAACACCATATATTTT.

This chain links TRBV28 with TRBJ2-3, with 7 bases lining up with TRBD2. The germline CDR1 and CDR2 sequences are MDHEN and SYDVKM. CDR3 length: 14 residues. J was trimmed by 2 bases and V by 6 bases; bases with no gene match: 5. The CDR3 is CASSSSGLTDTQYF. The CDR3, as DNA: TGTGCCAGCAGCTCTAGCGGACTCACAGATACGCAGTATTTT.

This clone was seen once. The V and J genes are TRBV29-1 and TRBJ1-1, with D perhaps TRBD1 (6 bases). CDR1 is SQVTM, CDR2 ANQGSEA, per germline. The CDR3 is made up of 14 amino acids. Trimming stripped 0 bases from V and 10 bases from J, with 18 bases between. The CDR3 nucleotides read TGCAGCGTTGAAGATTCACAGCTTTTAGGGGGAGCTTTCTTT. Translating it yields CSVEDSQLLGGAFF.

The chain uses TRBV6-6 and TRBJ1-2; D remains ambiguous. There are 14 residues in the CDR3. V was trimmed by 4 bases and J by 4 bases, leaving 13 bases between them. Germline V CDR1 and CDR2: MNHNY, SVGAGI (reference sequence). DNA for the CDR3: TGTGCCAGCAGTTCCTCCGCTCCTGGCTATGGCTACACCTTC. Translating gives CASSSSAPGYGYTF.

The rearrangement uses TRBV4-1 and TRBJ2-1; unclear D gene. With 0 bases removed from V and 5 bases from J, the gap between germline ends came to 8 bases. The germline V gene encodes CDR1 MGHRA and CDR2 YSYEKL. The CDR3 totals 14 residues. The CDR3 protein is CASSQDDWDNEQFF. The CDR3 nucleotides are TGCGCCAGCAGCCAAGATGACTGGGACAATGAGCAGTTCTTC.

The V call is TRBV5-1, the J call TRBJ2-7, with D maybe TRBD1 (5 bases). Between the trimmed V and J ends, which lost 0 bases and 3 bases, there was a span of 22 bases. The CDR3 has 18 residues. Per germline, CDR1 SGHRS and CDR2 YFSETQ. The CDR3 coding sequence is TGCGCCAGCAGCTTGGCGCCGTCCTCCAGACAGACGTACTACGAGCAGTACTTC. Protein: CASSLAPSSRQTYYEQYF.

This rearrangement joins TRBV30 to TRBJ1-1; 8 positions agree with TRBD1. The V segment lost 4 bases and the J segment 3 bases; nucleotides outside the gene matches: 4. This CDR3 has 13 amino acids. Germline V gene lookup returns CDR1 GTSNPN and CDR2 SVGIG (reference sequence). The DNA for the CDR3 is TGTGCCTGGACTATACAGGGGGACACTGAAGCTTTCTTT. Protein: CAWTIQGDTEAFF.

The chain combines TRBV11-2 with TRBJ2-3, with a weak D call TRBD2 (5 bases). Trimming took 3 bases from V and 1 from J, leaving 11 bases between them. The CDR3 length is 15 residues. Germline values: CDR1 SGHAT, CDR2 FQNNGV. The CDR3 reads CASSFIRDGTDTQYF. CDR3 nucleotides: TGTGCCAGCAGCTTTATACGGGATGGCACAGATACGCAGTATTTT.

The V gene is TRBV12-3 or TRBV12-4, the J gene TRBJ2-4, with a tentative D call TRBD2 (5 bases). This CDR3 has 12 residues. V was shortened by 3 bases and J by 8 bases, with 8 bases between the two germline ends. The CDR3 sequence: CASSLRVYIQYF. For the CDR3, the DNA is TGTGCCAGCAGTTTGCGGGTATACATTCAGTACTTC.

J is TRBJ2-7 and V is TRBV5-6, with TRBD1 as a possible D gene (5 bases). The CDR3 contains 14 residues. The germline CDR1 and CDR2 sequences are SGHDT and YYEEEE. With 0 bases removed from V and 5 bases from J, the gap between germline ends came to 12 bases. The CDR3 spells CASSLGSRAHEQYV. CDR3 bases: TGTGCCAGCAGCTTGGGCTCCAGGGCCCACGAGCAGTACGTC.

The chain combines TRBV5-1 with TRBJ1-5; D may be TRBD1 (5 bases). Germline CDR1 SGHRS, CDR2 YFSETQ. This CDR3 spans 12 amino acids. Trimming took off 0 bases at V and 12 bases at J, with 10 bases between the two ends. CDR3 DNA: TGCGCCAGCAGCTTGGATGGGGCATTCCAGCATTTT. Amino acids: CASSLDGAFQHF.

This rearrangement joins TRBV9 to TRBJ1-6; D remains unclear. V was pared by 2 bases and J by 8 bases, with 11 bases between. Germline CDR1 is SGDLS and CDR2 is YYNGEE. CDR3 size: 14 residues. The CDR3 reads CASSVGLSDSPLHF. The CDR3 nucleotides read TGTGCCAGCAGCGTCGGGTTGTCCGATTCACCCCTCCACTTT.

This sequence joins TRBV6-6 and TRBJ2-3; 12 bases are a match to TRBD1. The V gene's germline CDR1 is MNHNY and CDR2 SVGAGI (reference sequence). V shed 4 bases and J 9 bases; nucleotides not matched to a gene: 5. The CDR3 totals 14 residues. The CDR3 nucleotides read TGTGCCAGCAGTTTGGGGACAGGGGGCTTCACGCAGTATTTT. Protein product: CASSLGTGGFTQYF.

The chain employs TRBV5-6 and TRBJ2-2; D gene unclear. CDR3 size: 12 residues. The V gene's germline CDR1 is SGHDT and CDR2 YYEEEE. Between the trimmed V and J ends, which lost 4 bases and 6 bases, there was a span of 7 bases. CDR3 sequence: CASSTWAGELFF. CDR3 DNA sequence: TGTGCCAGCAGCACCTGGGCCGGGGAGCTGTTTTTT.

This chain links TRBV7-3 with TRBJ1-1, with TRBD1 as a possible D gene (5 bases). The ends were cut back, 4 bases at V and 4 bases at J, with 10 bases in the middle. The CDR3 is 13 amino acids. In germline, CDR1 is SGHTA, CDR2 FQGTGA. CDR3 coding DNA: TGTGCCAGCAGCTCTAGGGGAACCACTGAAGCTTTCTTT. It specifies CASSSRGTTEAFF.

The V call is TRBV24-1, the J call TRBJ1-5, with D possibly matching TRBD1 (5 bases). This CDR3 comprises 11 residues. Germline V CDR1 and CDR2: KGHDR, SFDVKD. Trimming left V 9 bases short and J 4 bases short, with 6 bases between. The CDR3: CATGANQPQHF. The DNA of the CDR3 is TGTGCCACCGGGGCTAATCAGCCCCAGCATTTT.